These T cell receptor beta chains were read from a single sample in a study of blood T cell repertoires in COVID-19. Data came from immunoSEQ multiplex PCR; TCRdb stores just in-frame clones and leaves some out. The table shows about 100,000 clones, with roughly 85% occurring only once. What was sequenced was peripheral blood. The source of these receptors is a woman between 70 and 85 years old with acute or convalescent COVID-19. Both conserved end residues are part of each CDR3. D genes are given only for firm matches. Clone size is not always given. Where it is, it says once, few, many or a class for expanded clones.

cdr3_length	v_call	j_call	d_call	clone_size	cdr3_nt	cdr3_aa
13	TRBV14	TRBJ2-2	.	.	TGTGCCAGCAGCCTGCAGGGTACCGGGGAGCTGTTTTTT	CASSLQGTGELFF
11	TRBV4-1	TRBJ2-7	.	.	TGCGCCAGCAGCCTCGAGGGCGAGCAGTACTTC	CASSLEGEQYF
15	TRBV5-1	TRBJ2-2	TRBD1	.	TGCGCCAGTAGACAGGGGAATCATAACACCGGGGAGCTGTTTTTT	CASRQGNHNTGELFF
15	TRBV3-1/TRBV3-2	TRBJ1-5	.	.	TGTGCCAGCAGCCGACGGGTGAATAGCAATCAGCCCCAGCATTTT	CASSRRVNSNQPQHF
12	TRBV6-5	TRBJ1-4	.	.	TGTGCCAGCAACCCCGGGGGGGTAAAACTGTTTTTT	CASNPGGVKLFF
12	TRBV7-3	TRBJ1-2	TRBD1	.	TGTGCCAGCGGAGACAGGGCCTATGGCTACACCTTC	CASGDRAYGYTF
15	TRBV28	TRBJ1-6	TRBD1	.	TGTGCCAGCAGACCACCCGGGACAGATAATTCACCCCTCCACTTT	CASRPPGTDNSPLHF
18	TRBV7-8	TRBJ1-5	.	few	TGTGCCAGCAGCTTAGAATTTGGCTACAGGTATAGCAATCAGCCCCAGCATTTT	CASSLEFGYRYSNQPQHF
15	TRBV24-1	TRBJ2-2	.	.	TGTGCCACCAGTGTTTCAAGTAAACTCAACGGGGAGCTGTTTTTT	CATSVSSKLNGELFF
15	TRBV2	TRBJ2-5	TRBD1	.	TGTGCCAGCAGTGAAGTCACAGGGGGGTCAGAGACCCAGTACTTC	CASSEVTGGSETQYF
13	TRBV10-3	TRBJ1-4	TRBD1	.	TGTGCCATCGGAGACAGGGGGGCGCAAAAACTGTTTTTT	CAIGDRGAQKLFF
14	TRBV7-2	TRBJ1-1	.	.	TGTGCCAGCAGCTTCGGTCCCGATACCACTGAAGCTTTCTTT	CASSFGPDTTEAFF
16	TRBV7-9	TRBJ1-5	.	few	TGTGCCAGCAGCTTTACAGGGATCAATAGCAATCAGCCCCAGCATTTT	CASSFTGINSNQPQHF
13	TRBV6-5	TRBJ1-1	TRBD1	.	TGTGCCAGCAGTCCCACAGGGGCCACTGAAGCTTTCTTT	CASSPTGATEAFF
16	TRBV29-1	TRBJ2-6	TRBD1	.	TGCAGCGCCGGGGACAGGGATAACTCTGGGGCCAACGTCCTGACTTTC	CSAGDRDNSGANVLTF
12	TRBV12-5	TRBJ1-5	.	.	TGTGCTAGTACAGGAGATAATCAGCCCCAGCATTTT	CASTGDNQPQHF
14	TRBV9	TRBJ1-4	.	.	TGTGCCAGCAGTGTGACAGGCCAAAATGAAAAACTGTTTTTT	CASSVTGQNEKLFF
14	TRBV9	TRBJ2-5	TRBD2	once	TGTGCCAGCAGCGAACGGGGGGGCTGGGAGACCCAGTACTTC	CASSERGGWETQYF
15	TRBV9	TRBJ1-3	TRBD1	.	TGTGCCAGCAGCGTAGAGGGACAGGGAGGAAACACCATATATTTT	CASSVEGQGGNTIYF
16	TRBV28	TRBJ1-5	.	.	TGTGCCAGCAGTGCCGCAGGGAGGGATAGCAATCAGCCCCAGCATTTT	CASSAAGRDSNQPQHF
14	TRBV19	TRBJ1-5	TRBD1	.	TGTGCCGGAGGAGGGACAGGGAGGGATCAGCCCCAGCATTTT	CAGGGTGRDQPQHF
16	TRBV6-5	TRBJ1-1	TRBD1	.	TGTGCCAGCAGTTACGTCCCGGGACAGCTGAACACTGAAGCTTTCTTT	CASSYVPGQLNTEAFF
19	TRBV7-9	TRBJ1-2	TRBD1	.	TGTGCCAGCAGCCGAGGTGGTCGGACGGAGGGGGCAAGCGACTATGGCTACACCTTC	CASSRGGRTEGASDYGYTF
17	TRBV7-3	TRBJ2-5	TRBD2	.	TGTGCCAGCAGCTTGACACCCCCGGGACTAGATTCAGAGACCCAGTACTTC	CASSLTPPGLDSETQYF